Each of the 9 T cell receptor beta chains below was sequenced from the same sample in a study of blood T cell repertoires in COVID-19. Profiled with immunoSEQ multiplex PCR; TCRdb holds only in-frame clones, not every one. Of 98,000 or so clones in the sample, roughly 89% were seen once. Sequencing used peripheral blood. The receptors derive from a man in his 60s with COVID-19, enrolled during active disease.

This chain joins TRBV5-1 and TRBJ2-1, with 7 bases aligning to TRBD1. CDR1 is SGHRS, CDR2 YFSETQ, per germline. This CDR3 spans 13 amino acids. The V segment lost 4 bases and the J segment 8 bases; nucleotides outside the gene matches: 6. CDR3 bases: TGCGCCAGCAGCCAGGGGACAGCGGATGAGCAGTTCTTC. It codes for CASSQGTADEQFF.

This sequence joins TRBV2 and TRBJ1-2; possibly TRBD1 for D (5 bases). The CDR3 spans 17 residues. Germline V gene data show CDR1 as SNHLY and CDR2 as FYNNEI. Trimming removed 5 bases from V and 2 bases from J, with 21 bases in between. The CDR3 sequence: CASSTNPATQGNYGYTF. The CDR3 DNA is TGTGCCAGCAGTACGAACCCCGCCACCCAGGGAAACTATGGCTACACCTTC.

This sequence joins TRBV5-6 and TRBJ1-1; 10 bases align to TRBD1. Germline CDR1 reads SGHDT; CDR2 reads YYEEEE. CDR3 length: 14 amino acids. Unmatched junction bases numbered 6, after V lost 4 bases and J lost 6 bases. The CDR3: CASSPIGTGAEAFF. The CDR3 DNA reads as TGTGCCAGCAGCCCAATCGGGACAGGGGCTGAAGCTTTCTTT. The full variable domain, its missing parts supplied by reference TRBV5-6 and TRBJ1-1, is DAGVTQSPTHLIKTRGQQVTLRCSPKSGHDTVSWYQQALGQGPQFIFQYYEEEERQRGNFPDRFSGHQFPNYSSELNVNALLLGDSALYLCASSPIGTGAEAFFGQGTRLTVV.

The V gene is TRBV9, the J gene TRBJ2-2; TRBD2 agrees at 14 bases. With 5 bases clipped from V and 7 bases from J, the junction kept 7 bases outside the gene matches. Germline-derived CDR1 and CDR2 are SGDLS and YYNGEE. The CDR3 runs to 16 residues. The CDR3 nucleotides are TGTGCCAGCAGTCGGGGACTAGCGGGAGTGGTCGGGGAGCTGTTTTTT. It codes for CASSRGLAGVVGELFF.

V and J are TRBV5-1 and TRBJ2-7, with TRBD1 identical over 10 bases. V shed 4 bases and J 1 base; nucleotides not matched to a gene: 11. This CDR3 region has 17 residues. Germline values: CDR1 SGHRS, CDR2 YFSETQ. The CDR3 sequence is CASSTTGTGAISYEQYF. The DNA for the CDR3 is TGCGCCAGCAGCACAACCGGGACAGGGGCAATATCCTACGAGCAGTACTTC.

This clone was found once. The chain joins TRBV27 to TRBJ2-7, with 7 bases fitting TRBD2. The CDR3 sequence is 15 residues long. The ends lost 6 bases at V and 6 bases at J; junction bases unmatched: 14. The V gene's germline CDR1 is MNHEY and CDR2 SMNVEV (reference sequence). CDR3 residues: CASRLVKGREAEQYF. In nucleotides, the CDR3 is TGTGCCAGCAGACTGGTGAAGGGGAGGGAGGCCGAGCAGTACTTC.

The chain links TRBV6-6 to TRBJ2-7, with TRBD2 as a possible D gene (5 bases). Germline CDR1 and CDR2: MNHNY and SVGAGI (reference sequence). Trimming took 6 bases from V and 0 from J, leaving 12 bases between them. The CDR3 is 14 residues long. The CDR3 region is CASSRGRSSYEQYF. The DNA for the CDR3 is TGTGCCAGCAGCCGGGGAAGAAGCTCCTACGAGCAGTACTTC.

The V call is TRBV28, the J call TRBJ2-7, with D uncertain. CDR3 length: 11 amino acids. Germline V lookup: CDR1 MDHEN, CDR2 SYDVKM. Trimming cost V 4 bases and J 3 bases, with 4 bases left between them. This CDR3 is CASSSSYEQYF. For the CDR3, the DNA is TGTGCCAGCAGTTCTAGCTACGAGCAGTACTTC.

The chain has TRBV5-4 and TRBJ2-7, with 9 bases aligning to TRBD1. Trimming took 4 bases from V and 2 from J; bases not matched to a gene: 7. The germline V gene has CDR1 SGHNT and CDR2 YYREEE (reference sequence). CDR3 length: 15 residues. The CDR3 spells CASSPGGQGTYEQYF. Here the CDR3 DNA reads TGTGCCAGCAGCCCCGGGGGACAGGGAACCTACGAGCAGTACTTC.